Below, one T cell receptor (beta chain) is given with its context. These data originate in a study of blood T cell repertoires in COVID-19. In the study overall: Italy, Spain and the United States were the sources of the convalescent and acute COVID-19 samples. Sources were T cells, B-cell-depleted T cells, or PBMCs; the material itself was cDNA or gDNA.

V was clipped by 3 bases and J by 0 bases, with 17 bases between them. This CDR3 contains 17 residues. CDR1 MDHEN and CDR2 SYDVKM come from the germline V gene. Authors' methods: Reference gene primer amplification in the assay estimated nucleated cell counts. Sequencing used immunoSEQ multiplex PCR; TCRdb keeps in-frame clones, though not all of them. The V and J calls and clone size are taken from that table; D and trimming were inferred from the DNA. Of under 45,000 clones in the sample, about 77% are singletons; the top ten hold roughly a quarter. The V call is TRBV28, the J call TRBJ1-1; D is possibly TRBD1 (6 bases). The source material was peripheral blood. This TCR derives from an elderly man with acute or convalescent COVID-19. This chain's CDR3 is CASSFFSGGALNTEAFF. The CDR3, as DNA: TGTGCCAGCAGTTTCTTCTCTGGGGGCGCCTTGAACACTGAAGCTTTCTTT.